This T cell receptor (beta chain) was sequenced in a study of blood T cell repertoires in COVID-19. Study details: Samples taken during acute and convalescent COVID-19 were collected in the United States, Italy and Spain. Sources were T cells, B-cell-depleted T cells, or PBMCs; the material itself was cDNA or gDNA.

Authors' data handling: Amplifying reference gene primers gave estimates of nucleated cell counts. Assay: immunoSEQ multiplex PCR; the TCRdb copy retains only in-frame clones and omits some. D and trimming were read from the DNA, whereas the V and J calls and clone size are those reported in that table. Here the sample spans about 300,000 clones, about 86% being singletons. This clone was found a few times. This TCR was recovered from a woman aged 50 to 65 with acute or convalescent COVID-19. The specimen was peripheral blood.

CDR3 amino acids: CASSIDRQGGGYTF. The CDR3 DNA follows: TGTGCCAGTAGTATAGATCGACAGGGAGGTGGCTACACCTTC. This chain joins TRBV19 and TRBJ1-2, with 7 bases lining up with TRBD1. Germline V gives CDR1 LNHDA, CDR2 SQIVND (reference sequence). V lost 0 bases to trimming and J lost 7 bases; unmatched junction nucleotides: 5. The CDR3 totals 14 residues.